A selection of T cell receptor beta chains follows, all from one sample in a study of shared clonotypes between healthy human individuals. Repertoires were generated with immunoSEQ multiplex PCR, while TCRdb's copy carries only in-frame clones and drops some. The sample shows about 1 million clones, 65% to 75% of them seen only once. The sequenced material came from memory CD4+ T cells sorted from blood. These receptors all come from a man aged 18 to 30 in good health. CDR3s include the opening cysteine and the closing phenylalanine or tryptophan. Each record gives: V gene, clone size, D gene, J gene, CDR3 DNA, CDR3 protein. D genes are given only for firm matches. Clone size is given for some rows only: seen once, a few or many times, or a class if the clone is expanded.

v_gene: TRBV7-2; abundance: .; d_gene: TRBD2; j_gene: TRBJ2-3; CDR3nt: TGTGCCAGCAGCTTACAAGGGCGGGAGGGATCAGATACGCAGTATTTT; CDR3aa: CASSLQGREGSDTQYF
v_gene: TRBV5-8; abundance: once; d_gene: .; j_gene: TRBJ2-1; CDR3nt: TGTGCCAGCAGTCCCTCGGGGAAAGCATCATACAATGAGCAGTTCTTC; CDR3aa: CASSPSGKASYNEQFF
v_gene: TRBV7-9; abundance: .; d_gene: TRBD1; j_gene: TRBJ2-7; CDR3nt: TGTGCCAGCAGCCGGGGACAGACGATCTCCTACGAGCAGTACTTC; CDR3aa: CASSRGQTISYEQYF
v_gene: TRBV7-6; abundance: .; d_gene: TRBD1; j_gene: TRBJ2-7; CDR3nt: TGTGCCAGCAGCTCGGGACAGGGCGGCCACGAGCAGTACTTC; CDR3aa: CASSSGQGGHEQYF
v_gene: TRBV5-5; abundance: .; d_gene: .; j_gene: TRBJ2-6; CDR3nt: TGTGCCAGCAGCTTGGAGCCAGTCTCTGGGGCCAACGTCCTGACTTTC; CDR3aa: CASSLEPVSGANVLTF
v_gene: TRBV5-1; abundance: .; d_gene: .; j_gene: TRBJ2-1; CDR3nt: TGCGCCAGCAGCTCGTCGAGGACGGATATCTACAATGAGCAGTTCTTC; CDR3aa: CASSSSRTDIYNEQFF
v_gene: TRBV18; abundance: few; d_gene: .; j_gene: TRBJ1-2; CDR3nt: TGTGCCAGCTCCCCTACGGCCGGGGGCTACACCTTC; CDR3aa: CASSPTAGGYTF
v_gene: TRBV6-1; abundance: .; d_gene: .; j_gene: TRBJ2-1; CDR3nt: TGTGCCAGCAGTATCGCTGGACACAATGAGCAGTTCTTC; CDR3aa: CASSIAGHNEQFF
v_gene: TRBV5-6; abundance: .; d_gene: .; j_gene: TRBJ1-1; CDR3nt: TGTGCCAGCAGCAACGGACGGAAGAACACTGAAGCTTTCTTT; CDR3aa: CASSNGRKNTEAFF
v_gene: TRBV6-5; abundance: many; d_gene: .; j_gene: TRBJ1-1; CDR3nt: TGTGCCAGCAGTTCCGGGACAAAGAACACTGAAGCTTTCTTT; CDR3aa: CASSSGTKNTEAFF
v_gene: TRBV7-2; abundance: .; d_gene: TRBD2; j_gene: TRBJ2-6; CDR3nt: TGTGCCAGCAGCTTACTTGGGGGGGCTGGGGCCAACGTCCTGACTTTC; CDR3aa: CASSLLGGAGANVLTF
v_gene: TRBV6-5; abundance: .; d_gene: .; j_gene: TRBJ2-3; CDR3nt: TGTGCCAGCAGTTACTCTTTCGCCTCGGATACGCAGTATTTT; CDR3aa: CASSYSFASDTQYF
v_gene: TRBV29-1; abundance: .; d_gene: .; j_gene: TRBJ2-6; CDR3nt: TGCAGCGCCACAGGGGGGGCCGGGTCTGGGGCCAACGTCCTGACTTTC; CDR3aa: CSATGGAGSGANVLTF
v_gene: TRBV27; abundance: .; d_gene: TRBD1; j_gene: TRBJ2-7; CDR3nt: TGTGCCAGCAAGGGGGCCTGGGGCCAGGGGGCCCACGAGCAGTACTTC; CDR3aa: CASKGAWGQGAHEQYF
v_gene: TRBV5-6; abundance: once; d_gene: .; j_gene: TRBJ2-1; CDR3nt: TGTGCCAGCAGCCGCCAAAATGGGGCTATCAATGAGCAGTTCTTC; CDR3aa: CASSRQNGAINEQFF
v_gene: TRBV27; abundance: .; d_gene: .; j_gene: TRBJ1-1; CDR3nt: TGTGCCAGCACCGACCTCTCACAGGGCAGAACTGAAGCTTTCTTT; CDR3aa: CASTDLSQGRTEAFF
v_gene: TRBV10-3; abundance: .; d_gene: TRBD2; j_gene: TRBJ2-7; CDR3nt: TGTGCCGTCGGGACTAGCGGGAGTCCCGACGAGCAGTACTTC; CDR3aa: CAVGTSGSPDEQYF
v_gene: TRBV7-9; abundance: .; d_gene: .; j_gene: TRBJ1-3; CDR3nt: TGTGCCAGCAGCTCCTCCTCTGGAAACACCATATATTTT; CDR3aa: CASSSSSGNTIYF
v_gene: TRBV11-2; abundance: .; d_gene: TRBD2; j_gene: TRBJ2-3; CDR3nt: TGTGCCAGCAGCCAACTAGGACTAGGAGGAGGTACGCAGTATTTT; CDR3aa: CASSQLGLGGGTQYF
v_gene: TRBV28; abundance: .; d_gene: TRBD1; j_gene: TRBJ1-5; CDR3nt: TGTGCCAGCAGCCCGACAGGGGGCGGGAATCAGCCCCAGCATTTT; CDR3aa: CASSPTGGGNQPQHF
v_gene: TRBV2; abundance: once; d_gene: .; j_gene: TRBJ2-7; CDR3nt: TGTGCCAGCAGTGTCACTGAGTCCTACGAGCAGTACTTC; CDR3aa: CASSVTESYEQYF
v_gene: TRBV5-1; abundance: .; d_gene: .; j_gene: TRBJ1-5; CDR3nt: TGCGCCAGCAGCTTGGATTGGGGCAATCAGCCCCAGCATTTT; CDR3aa: CASSLDWGNQPQHF
v_gene: TRBV30; abundance: once; d_gene: .; j_gene: TRBJ1-4; CDR3nt: TGTGCCTCAGAGAGAGTTTCTAATGAAAAACTGTTTTTT; CDR3aa: CASERVSNEKLFF
v_gene: TRBV7-2; abundance: .; d_gene: TRBD2; j_gene: TRBJ2-7; CDR3nt: TGTGCCAGCAGCTCAGCCCTAGCGGGAGGGTTATACGAGCAGTACTTC; CDR3aa: CASSSALAGGLYEQYF
v_gene: TRBV5-1; abundance: .; d_gene: .; j_gene: TRBJ1-4; CDR3nt: TGCGCCAGCAGCAGGGACACTGGCGGCGAAAAACTGTTTTTT; CDR3aa: CASSRDTGGEKLFF
v_gene: TRBV2; abundance: .; d_gene: .; j_gene: TRBJ1-2; CDR3nt: TGTGCCAGCGGGGAAAGACTTACAAGCTCTTATGGCTACACCTTC; CDR3aa: CASGERLTSSYGYTF
v_gene: TRBV11-2; abundance: .; d_gene: .; j_gene: TRBJ1-6; CDR3nt: TGTGCCAGCAGTCGAACAGGGAGGGAACGTTCACCCCTCCACTTT; CDR3aa: CASSRTGRERSPLHF
v_gene: TRBV7-2; abundance: few; d_gene: TRBD2; j_gene: TRBJ2-1; CDR3nt: TGTGCCAGCAGACTTTTTATAGCGGGACCCAATGAGCAGTTCTTC; CDR3aa: CASRLFIAGPNEQFF
v_gene: TRBV6-5; abundance: .; d_gene: .; j_gene: TRBJ1-1; CDR3nt: TGTGCCAGCAGTTACTACCCAAATTTGAACACTGAAGCTTTCTTT; CDR3aa: CASSYYPNLNTEAFF
v_gene: TRBV7-9; abundance: .; d_gene: TRBD2; j_gene: TRBJ2-5; CDR3nt: TGTGCCAGCAGCCGACGCAATAGCGGGGGGTACCAAGAGACCCAGTACTTC; CDR3aa: CASSRRNSGGYQETQYF
v_gene: TRBV6-1; abundance: .; d_gene: TRBD1; j_gene: TRBJ2-7; CDR3nt: TGTGCCAGCAGTCAGGGACAGGGGAGGGACGAGCAGTACTTC; CDR3aa: CASSQGQGRDEQYF
v_gene: TRBV27; abundance: .; d_gene: .; j_gene: TRBJ2-2; CDR3nt: TGTGCCAGCAGTTTATGGGCTAGCGTAAGGTACACCGGGGAGCTGTTTTTT; CDR3aa: CASSLWASVRYTGELFF
v_gene: TRBV30; abundance: once; d_gene: .; j_gene: TRBJ1-4; CDR3nt: TGTGCCTGGAGTGTAAATCAGAATGAAAAACTGTTTTTT; CDR3aa: CAWSVNQNEKLFF
v_gene: TRBV7-2; abundance: .; d_gene: .; j_gene: TRBJ1-2; CDR3nt: TGTGCCAGCAGCCCACAGGGAGGCTATGGCTACACCTTC; CDR3aa: CASSPQGGYGYTF
v_gene: TRBV28; abundance: .; d_gene: TRBD2; j_gene: TRBJ2-2; CDR3nt: TGTGCCAGCAGCTTCTTTGTGGGAGGGGCGAACACCGGGGAGCTGTTTTTT; CDR3aa: CASSFFVGGANTGELFF
v_gene: TRBV6-1; abundance: once; d_gene: .; j_gene: TRBJ2-7; CDR3nt: TGTGCCAGCAGGAGGGGACCTACCTTGGAGCAGTACTTC; CDR3aa: CASRRGPTLEQYF
v_gene: TRBV4-2; abundance: few; d_gene: TRBD1; j_gene: TRBJ2-1; CDR3nt: TGTGCCAGCAGCCCTCTGACAGGGGGTAAAAACAATGAGCAGTTCTTC; CDR3aa: CASSPLTGGKNNEQFF
v_gene: TRBV27; abundance: few; d_gene: .; j_gene: TRBJ1-6; CDR3nt: TGTGCCAGCAGTTTCCGATTGAACAGTGTAGGGTTAGGATCACCCCTCCACTTT; CDR3aa: CASSFRLNSVGLGSPLHF
v_gene: TRBV28; abundance: .; d_gene: .; j_gene: TRBJ1-4; CDR3nt: TGTGCCAGCAGCCCCGCGGGCCAAGGAGGTGAAAAACTGTTTTTT; CDR3aa: CASSPAGQGGEKLFF
v_gene: TRBV19; abundance: .; d_gene: .; j_gene: TRBJ1-6; CDR3nt: TGTGCCAGTGCTGAAGGGAGCTCCTATAATTCACCCCTCCACTTT; CDR3aa: CASAEGSSYNSPLHF
v_gene: TRBV19; abundance: .; d_gene: .; j_gene: TRBJ1-2; CDR3nt: TGTGCCAGTACTCTTATGGGGAGCGCTTATGGCTACACCTTC; CDR3aa: CASTLMGSAYGYTF
v_gene: TRBV14; abundance: few; d_gene: TRBD1; j_gene: TRBJ2-1; CDR3nt: TGTGCCAGCAGCCAAGGAGGGACAGGGCCCTACAATGAGCAGTTCTTC; CDR3aa: CASSQGGTGPYNEQFF
v_gene: TRBV2; abundance: .; d_gene: .; j_gene: TRBJ1-5; CDR3nt: TGTGCCAGCAGTAATGATCGGGGGAATCAGCCCCAGCATTTT; CDR3aa: CASSNDRGNQPQHF
v_gene: TRBV5-1; abundance: .; d_gene: .; j_gene: TRBJ2-6; CDR3nt: TGCGCCAGCAGGGGAGGGGGCGGTCAAACTGGGGCCAACGTCCTGACTTTC; CDR3aa: CASRGGGGQTGANVLTF
v_gene: TRBV7-8; abundance: once; d_gene: TRBD1; j_gene: TRBJ2-5; CDR3nt: TGTGCCAGCAGCTTACTTGGGACAGGAAAAGAGACCCAGTACTTC; CDR3aa: CASSLLGTGKETQYF
v_gene: TRBV11-2; abundance: .; d_gene: .; j_gene: TRBJ1-2; CDR3nt: TGTGCCAGCAGCTTACTGGACAGACTCAACTATGGCTACACCTTC; CDR3aa: CASSLLDRLNYGYTF
v_gene: TRBV27; abundance: .; d_gene: .; j_gene: TRBJ2-6; CDR3nt: TGTGCCAGCCGGGGGAACCCTGGGGCCAACGTCCTGACTTTC; CDR3aa: CASRGNPGANVLTF
v_gene: TRBV5-1; abundance: .; d_gene: TRBD1; j_gene: TRBJ1-2; CDR3nt: TGCGCCAGCAGCTTGGCGGACAAACAGGGGGCCGATGGCTACACCTTC; CDR3aa: CASSLADKQGADGYTF
v_gene: TRBV9; abundance: .; d_gene: .; j_gene: TRBJ1-5; CDR3nt: TGTGCCAGCAGCGTAGGCCCAGGGGTCGAAATGGATCAGCCCCAGCATTTT; CDR3aa: CASSVGPGVEMDQPQHF
v_gene: TRBV10-1; abundance: .; d_gene: TRBD1; j_gene: TRBJ1-1; CDR3nt: TGCGCCAGCAGCGGGGACAGGGGACGGGACACTGAAGCTTTCTTT; CDR3aa: CASSGDRGRDTEAFF
v_gene: TRBV2; abundance: .; d_gene: TRBD2; j_gene: TRBJ2-2; CDR3nt: TGTGCCAGCAGTGGACTAGCAAGTCGGGGCGGGGAGCTGTTTTTT; CDR3aa: CASSGLASRGGELFF
v_gene: TRBV10-3; abundance: .; d_gene: .; j_gene: TRBJ2-1; CDR3nt: TGTGCCATCAGTGCCCGCCTGAATGAGCAGTTCTTC; CDR3aa: CAISARLNEQFF
v_gene: TRBV5-1; abundance: .; d_gene: TRBD1; j_gene: TRBJ2-7; CDR3nt: TGCGCCAGCAGCTCCAAGGACAGGAATACAGAGCAGTACTTC; CDR3aa: CASSSKDRNTEQYF
v_gene: TRBV18; abundance: few; d_gene: .; j_gene: TRBJ2-5; CDR3nt: TGTGCCAGCGCAGGTAGGATCGAAGAGACCCAGTACTTC; CDR3aa: CASAGRIEETQYF
v_gene: TRBV14; abundance: .; d_gene: .; j_gene: TRBJ2-5; CDR3nt: TGTGCCAGCAGCCAAGGGCAGGGGATCCAAGAGACCCAGTACTTC; CDR3aa: CASSQGQGIQETQYF
v_gene: TRBV28; abundance: .; d_gene: TRBD1; j_gene: TRBJ1-5; CDR3nt: TGTGCCAGCAGCCCACAGGGGACCAGCAATCAGCCCCAGCATTTT; CDR3aa: CASSPQGTSNQPQHF
v_gene: TRBV10-2; abundance: .; d_gene: TRBD2; j_gene: TRBJ2-7; CDR3nt: TGCGCCAGCGTTTATAATAGCGGGGCTGGCTACGAGCAGTACTTC; CDR3aa: CASVYNSGAGYEQYF
v_gene: TRBV5-1; abundance: .; d_gene: TRBD1; j_gene: TRBJ1-2; CDR3nt: TGCGCCAGCAGCACCGGGGACAGTAACTATGGCTACACCTTC; CDR3aa: CASSTGDSNYGYTF
v_gene: TRBV5-4; abundance: many; d_gene: TRBD1; j_gene: TRBJ1-2; CDR3nt: TGTGCCAGCAGCTCCGGGACAGCTAACTATGGCTACACCTTC; CDR3aa: CASSSGTANYGYTF
v_gene: TRBV10-1; abundance: .; d_gene: TRBD2; j_gene: TRBJ2-7; CDR3nt: TGCGCCAGCAGCCAGGGCCAGCGGGGATCCTACGAGCAGTACTTC; CDR3aa: CASSQGQRGSYEQYF